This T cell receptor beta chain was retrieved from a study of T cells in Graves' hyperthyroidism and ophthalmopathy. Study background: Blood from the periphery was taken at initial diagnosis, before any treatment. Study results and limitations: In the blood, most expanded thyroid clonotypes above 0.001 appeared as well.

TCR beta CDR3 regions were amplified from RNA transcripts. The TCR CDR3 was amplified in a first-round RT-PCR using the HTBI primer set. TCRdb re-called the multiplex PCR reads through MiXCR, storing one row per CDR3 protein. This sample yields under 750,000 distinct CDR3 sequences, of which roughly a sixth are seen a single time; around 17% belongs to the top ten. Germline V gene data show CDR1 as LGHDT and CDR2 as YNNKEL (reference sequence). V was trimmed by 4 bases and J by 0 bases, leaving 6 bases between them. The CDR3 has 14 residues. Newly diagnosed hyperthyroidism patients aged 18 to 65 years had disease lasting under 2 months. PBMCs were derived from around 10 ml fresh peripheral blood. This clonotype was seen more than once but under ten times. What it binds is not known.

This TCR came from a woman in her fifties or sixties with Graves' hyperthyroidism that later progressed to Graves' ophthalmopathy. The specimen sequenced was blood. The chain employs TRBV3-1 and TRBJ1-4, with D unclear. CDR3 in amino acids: CASSRTSTNEKLFF. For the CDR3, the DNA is TGTGCCAGCAGCCGGACGTCAACTAATGAAAAACTGTTTTTT.